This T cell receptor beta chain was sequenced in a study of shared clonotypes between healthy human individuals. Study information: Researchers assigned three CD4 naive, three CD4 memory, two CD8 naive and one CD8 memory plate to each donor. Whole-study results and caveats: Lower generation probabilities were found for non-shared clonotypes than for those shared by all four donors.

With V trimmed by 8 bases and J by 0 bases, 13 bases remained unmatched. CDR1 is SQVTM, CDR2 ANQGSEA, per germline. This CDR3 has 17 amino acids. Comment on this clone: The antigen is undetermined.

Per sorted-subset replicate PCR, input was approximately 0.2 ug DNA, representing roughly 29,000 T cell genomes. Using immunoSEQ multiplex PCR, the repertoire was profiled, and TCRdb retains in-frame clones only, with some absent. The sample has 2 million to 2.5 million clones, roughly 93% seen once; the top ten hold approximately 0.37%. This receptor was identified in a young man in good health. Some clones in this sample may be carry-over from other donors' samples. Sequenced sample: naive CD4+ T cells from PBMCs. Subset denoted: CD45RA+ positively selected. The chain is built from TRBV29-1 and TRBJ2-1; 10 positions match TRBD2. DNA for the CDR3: TGCAGCTCTCTGGGGGTAGCGGGAGGTCGCTCCTACAATGAGCAGTTCTTC. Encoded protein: CSSLGVAGGRSYNEQFF.